Given below is one TCR beta chain in context. The specificity of this receptor is unknown. No base-level quality is on record; no much larger clone is a single base apart. One collaborating source in Seattle enrolled patients while the patients were actively infected and followed the patients over time throughout the course of disease. Each collaborating institution followed its own protocols to collect whole blood in K2EDTA tubes. Collaborator samples were shipped for TCRbeta analysis as frozen whole blood, isolated PBMCs, or DNA extracted from either sample type. TCRbeta CDR3 regions were amplified from genomic DNA by means of the immunoSEQ Assay, a bias-controlled multiplex PCR. The study's processing was this. The number of nucleated cells in each sample was estimated from the amplification of reference gene primers within the assay. To quantify the absolute abundance of each unique TCRbeta CDR3 rearrangement, sequence reads were collapsed and filtered. For each sample, productive Simpson clonality was calculated as the square root of Simpson's diversity index across productive rearrangements. TCRdb retrieved this table from immuneACCESS and kept in-frame rearrangements only. Not all clones are present; in checked studies, unresolved V genes account for under half, and no reason is known for the remainder. V and J calls and clone size are those listed in that table; D and trimming were worked out from the DNA. This sample comprises under 200,000 clones, about 87% of them detected only once. Of the sample, around a tenth is held by the ten largest clones.

CDR1 and CDR2 (SGDLS, YYNGEE) derive from the germline V gene. V ends up 3 bases short and J 0 bases short, with an unmatched junction base count of 9. Spanning cysteine to phenylalanine, the CDR3 consists of 17 amino acids. Just the 51-base CDR3 DNA is kept, in frame starting at base 1. The data derive from a study of blood T cell repertoires in COVID-19 (dated by TCRdb to the early 2020s). Turning to the overall study: Collaborator samples came from the United States, Italy and Spain and covered acute and convalescent phases of COVID-19. The material from the prospective study consisted of cDNA or gDNA derived from T cells, B-cell-depleted T cells, or PBMCs. The dataset comprised deeply sampled blood TCRbeta repertoires from subjects exposed to, actively infected with, or recovered from COVID-19. A freely available public database, intended as a resource for researchers studying the immune response to SARS-CoV-2, is where the repertoires were released. The samples were drawn from the first 160 participants of the ongoing ImmuneRACE study and from 950 to 1,500 subjects provided by 6 global collaborators. Nearly every sample came with metadata listing a de-identified subject ID, COVID-19 status, age in years and sex. HLA class I and class II types, where available, came from metadata supplied by the sample provider rather than from assay-based typing.

The research as a whole found: The amount of clinical and demographic metadata varied by source and participant and was provided uncurated.

The rearrangement joined TRBV9 to TRBJ1-3, and 7 junctional nucleotides match TRBD1. The TCR was taken from a woman in her 70s with COVID-19, enrolled during active disease. Specimen: peripheral blood. CDR3 region: CASSADRVLDSGNTIYF. The DNA reads TGTGCCAGCAGCGCCGACAGGGTATTAGACTCTGGAAACACCATATATTTT. With the rest looked up from the reference TRBV9 and TRBJ1-3 genes rather than sequenced, the full variable domain is DSGVTQTPKHLITATGQRVTLRCSPRSGDLSVYWYQQSLDQGLQFLIQYYNGEERAKGNILERFSAQQFPDLHSELNLSSLELGDSALYFCASSADRVLDSGNTIYFGEGSWLTVV.